This is a list of T cell receptor beta chains from one sample in a study of memory CD4+ T cells and cytomegalovirus serostatus. The table came from immunoSEQ multiplex PCR; TCRdb's copy has only in-frame clones and leaves some out. The data contain under 100,000 clones, 65% to 85% of them singletons. The sample taken for sequencing was memory CD4+ T cells from blood. The receptors were gathered from an adult in good health and CMV-seronegative. The CDR3 runs from the conserved cysteine through the conserved F or W. D genes are given only for firm matches. Size values are once, few and many counts, or a class for expanded clones, and some rows have none.

v_gene,abundance,d_gene,j_gene,CDR3aa,CDR3nt
TRBV12-5,-,TRBD1,TRBJ1-4,CASGWLTGGATNEKLFF,TGTGCTAGTGGTTGGCTGACAGGGGGCGCAACTAATGAAAAACTGTTTTTT
TRBV2,-,-,TRBJ1-1,CASSEGGGWIAEAFF,TGTGCCAGCAGTGAAGGCGGGGGATGGATAGCTGAAGCTTTCTTT
TRBV4-2,-,-,TRBJ2-1,CASSQESPNREQFF,TGTGCCAGCAGCCAGGAGTCTCCAAATCGAGAGCAGTTCTTC
TRBV5-3,-,TRBD2,TRBJ2-5,CARSPASGGAGTQYF,TGTGCCAGAAGCCCGGCGAGCGGGGGGGCTGGAACCCAGTACTTC
TRBV5-1,-,TRBD1,TRBJ2-2,CASSLSQGGDTGELFF,TGCGCCAGCAGCTTGTCACAAGGGGGCGACACCGGGGAGCTGTTTTTT
TRBV7-9,-,-,TRBJ1-2,CASSTTQQQDYGYTF,TGTGCCAGCAGCACAACTCAACAGCAGGACTATGGCTACACCTTC
TRBV2,-,-,TRBJ1-1,CASSEGGPEAFF,TGTGCCAGCAGTGAAGGGGGCCCGGAAGCTTTCTTT
TRBV7-9,-,-,TRBJ2-5,CASSLYGTEETQYF,TGTGCCAGCAGCTTATACGGGACGGAAGAGACCCAGTACTTC
TRBV4-3,-,-,TRBJ1-1,CASSQDIRQGLTEAFF,TGCGCCAGCAGCCAAGACATCAGGCAGGGGCTCACTGAAGCTTTCTTT
TRBV7-3,-,TRBD2,TRBJ2-3,CASSSSGGTDTQYF,TGTGCCAGCAGCTCTAGCGGGGGCACAGATACGCAGTATTTT
TRBV2,-,-,TRBJ2-7,CASLTLGRFSYEQYF,TGTGCCAGTCTCACCCTGGGACGGTTCTCCTACGAGCAGTACTTC
TRBV4-1,-,TRBD1,TRBJ1-1,CASSPGQGVKTEAFF,TGCGCCAGCAGCCCCGGACAGGGGGTAAAGACTGAAGCTTTCTTT
TRBV5-6,-,TRBD1,TRBJ1-6,CASSPTGRAGPLHF,TGTGCCAGCAGCCCGACAGGGCGCGCAGGGCCCCTCCACTTT
TRBV7-9,-,-,TRBJ2-1,CASSLGSGFLGPYNEQFF,TGTGCCAGCAGCTTAGGGTCAGGCTTCCTAGGGCCCTACAATGAGCAGTTCTTC
TRBV2,-,-,TRBJ1-2,CASSEVTGGYGYTF,TGTGCCAGCAGTGAAGTAACCGGGGGGTATGGCTACACCTTC
TRBV4-1,-,-,TRBJ1-1,CASRGVLRNTEAFF,TGCGCCAGCAGAGGCGTCCTCCGGAACACTGAAGCTTTCTTT
TRBV7-8,-,-,TRBJ1-1,CASSHVGTEAFF,TGTGCCAGCAGCCATGTGGGCACTGAAGCTTTCTTT
TRBV14,-,-,TRBJ1-1,CASSQQVQGEAFF,TGTGCCAGCAGCCAGCAAGTTCAGGGTGAAGCTTTCTTT
TRBV5-1,-,-,TRBJ1-4,CASSSAGGAGEKLFF,TGCGCCAGCAGCTCGGCGGGGGGCGCGGGCGAAAAACTGTTTTTT
TRBV30,-,TRBD1,TRBJ1-1,CAWNSGGNTEAFF,TGTGCCTGGAACTCAGGGGGAAACACTGAAGCTTTCTTT
TRBV30,-,TRBD2,TRBJ2-2,CAWDSGGGNTGELFF,TGTGCCTGGGATAGCGGGGGGGGGAACACCGGGGAGCTGTTTTTT
TRBV6-5,-,-,TRBJ2-1,CASSYQVGDEQFF,TGTGCCAGCAGTTACCAGGTCGGGGATGAGCAGTTCTTC
TRBV2,few,-,TRBJ2-7,CASRGEYEQYF,TGTGCCAGCAGGGGGGAGTACGAGCAGTACTTC
TRBV27,-,TRBD1,TRBJ2-7,CASSLVDRGLYEQYF,TGTGCCAGCAGTTTAGTAGACAGGGGGCTCTACGAGCAGTACTTC
TRBV5-8,-,TRBD2,TRBJ2-7,CASSFPGLVREQYF,TGTGCCAGCAGCTTCCCCGGACTAGTAAGGGAGCAGTACTTC
TRBV2,-,TRBD1,TRBJ1-4,CASSHMTGEEKLFF,TGTGCCAGCAGCCATATGACAGGGGAGGAAAAACTGTTTTTT
TRBV25-1,-,-,TRBJ1-2,CASSATGLYGYTF,TGTGCCAGCAGTGCGACAGGTCTCTATGGCTACACCTTC
TRBV2,-,-,TRBJ1-1,CASSEADGRAKTEAFF,TGTGCCAGCAGTGAAGCCGACGGGCGGGCTAAAACTGAAGCTTTCTTT
TRBV18,-,-,TRBJ1-3,CASSNGVTGNTIYF,TGTGCCAGCTCCAACGGGGTAACGGGAAACACCATATATTTT
TRBV6-6,-,-,TRBJ2-2,CASSYSAGNTGELFF,TGTGCCAGCAGTTACTCCGCAGGGAACACCGGGGAGCTGTTTTTT
TRBV7-2,-,TRBD2,TRBJ2-5,CASSRTSAQETQYF,TGTGCCAGCAGCCGGACTAGCGCCCAAGAGACCCAGTACTTC
TRBV7-9,few,-,TRBJ1-1,CASSLRSLWNTEAFF,TGTGCCAGCAGCTTAAGGAGTCTTTGGAACACTGAAGCTTTCTTT
TRBV5-4,-,TRBD1,TRBJ2-3,CASSPHQTGIADTQYF,TGTGCCAGCAGCCCACATCAGACAGGGATCGCAGATACGCAGTATTTT
TRBV7-2,few,TRBD1,TRBJ1-6,CASSLVRQGGNSPLHF,TGTGCCAGCAGCTTAGTCCGACAGGGCGGGAATTCACCCCTCCACTTT
TRBV29-1,-,TRBD1,TRBJ2-2,CSVPGQRNTGELFF,TGCAGCGTCCCGGGACAGAGGAACACCGGGGAGCTGTTTTTT
TRBV6-4,once,-,TRBJ1-1,CASSERGTGGTEAFF,TGTGCCAGCAGTGAGAGGGGAACTGGAGGGACTGAAGCTTTCTTT
TRBV19,-,TRBD1,TRBJ1-2,CASSVGTGRNYGYTF,TGTGCCAGTAGTGTGGGGACAGGGCGAAACTATGGCTACACCTTC
TRBV5-4,-,TRBD1,TRBJ1-1,CASSPGTAPTEAFF,TGTGCCAGCAGCCCCGGGACAGCGCCCACTGAAGCTTTCTTT
TRBV27,once,TRBD2,TRBJ2-7,CASSLREGGLYEQYF,TGTGCCAGCAGTTTACGGGAGGGGGGCTTGTACGAGCAGTACTTC
TRBV5-1,-,TRBD1,TRBJ1-5,CASSLGTGTGNQPQHF,TGCGCCAGCAGCTTGGGGACAGGGACAGGCAATCAGCCCCAGCATTTT
TRBV6-5,once,TRBD1,TRBJ1-4,CASSLQGANEKLFF,TGTGCCAGCAGTTTGCAGGGGGCGAATGAAAAACTGTTTTTT
TRBV29-1,once,TRBD1,TRBJ2-3,CSQTRTGGSTDTQYF,TGCAGCCAAACGCGGACAGGGGGTAGCACAGATACGCAGTATTTT
TRBV2,-,-,TRBJ1-2,CASMQGMDYGYTF,TGTGCCAGCATGCAGGGGATGGACTATGGCTACACCTTC
TRBV25-1,-,TRBD1,TRBJ1-2,CASSEYGGGAGGYTF,TGTGCCAGCAGTGAATATGGAGGGGGCGCAGGGGGCTACACCTTC
TRBV2,-,-,TRBJ2-1,CASSRTVYNEQFF,TGTGCCAGCAGTCGGACAGTTTACAATGAGCAGTTCTTC
TRBV10-3,-,TRBD1,TRBJ2-3,CAISERPRQGTDTQYF,TGTGCCATCAGTGAACGACCGAGACAGGGGACAGATACGCAGTATTTT
TRBV7-3,-,-,TRBJ2-1,CASSPQDSPNEQFF,TGTGCCAGCAGCCCACAGGACTCGCCCAATGAGCAGTTCTTC
TRBV4-2,-,-,TRBJ1-5,CASSQDLLQPQHF,TGTGCCAGCAGCCAAGACCTATTACAGCCCCAGCATTTT
TRBV6-5,-,TRBD1,TRBJ1-1,CASSYTTGDTEAFF,TGTGCCAGCAGTTACACTACAGGGGACACTGAAGCTTTCTTT